The entry that follows covers one TCR beta chain sequence. One entry per CDR3 protein, called by TCRdb with MiXCR from the PCR reads. Of about 14,000 distinct CDR3 sequences listed, approximately 51% were seen once; the top ten hold about 15%. The sample belongs to a study of tumor-infiltrating lymphocytes in oesophageal squamous cell carcinoma. The TCR sequence derives from a male donor with esophageal squamous cell carcinoma. The sequenced sample was blood.

In DNA, the CDR3 is TGTGCCAGCAGCACAGGGGGCGAGCAGTACTTC. It specifies CASSTGGEQYF. The rearrangement joins TRBV7-6 to TRBJ2-3; 8 bases align to TRBD1. Matching the DNA end better, TRBJ2-7 makes the J call doubtful. The CDR3 extends over 11 amino acids. Germline loops: CDR1 SGHVS, CDR2 FNYEAQ.